These 26 T cell receptor beta chains originate from one sample sequenced in a study of T cells in Graves' hyperthyroidism and ophthalmopathy. From RNA transcripts, TCR beta CDR3 regions were amplified. First-round RT-PCR with HTBI primers amplified the TCR CDR3 region. MiXCR, run by TCRdb on the multiplex PCR reads, gives a single entry per CDR3 protein. The sample consists of almost 500,000 distinct CDR3 sequences, 20% to 25% of them appearing once. The sample was blood. The receptors derive from an older woman with Graves' ophthalmopathy.

The chain combines TRBV6-1 with TRBJ2-1, with 8 bases fitting TRBD1. J lost 4 bases, V lost 5 bases, and 7 bases had no gene match. CDR1 and CDR2 from the germline V gene are MNHNS and SASEGT. The CDR3 is made up of 15 amino acids. The CDR3 here is CASSRGQGKYNEQFF. The CDR3 nucleotides are TGTGCCAGCAGTAGAGGACAGGGAAAATACAATGAGCAGTTCTTC.

This clonotype was seen a few times. The chain joins TRBV9 to TRBJ1-5, with no clear D. Trimming removed 0 bases at V and 0 bases at J, with 10 bases between. CDR1 and CDR2 (germline): SGDLS, YYNGEE. There are 16 residues in the CDR3. In nucleotides, the CDR3 is TGTGCCAGCAGCGTAGACGGCGGGTATAGCAATCAGCCCCAGCATTTT. This translates into CASSVDGGYSNQPQHF. Looking up the rest from reference TRBV9 and TRBJ1-5 gives the full variable domain: DSGVTQTPKHLITATGQRVTLRCSPRSGDLSVYWYQQSLDQGLQFLIQYYNGEERAKGNILERFSAQQFPDLHSELNLSSLELGDSALYFCASSVDGGYSNQPQHFGDGTRLSIL.

This clonotype was detected once. This chain's CDR3 is CASSQDRSGNGAREQFF. The CDR3 region has the DNA TGTGCCAGCAGCCAAGATCGATCGGGGAATGGGGCCAGGGAGCAGTTCTTC. The J gene is TRBJ2-1, the V gene TRBV4-2, with D tentatively TRBD1 or TRBD2 (5 bases each). This CDR3 is 17 amino acids long. The germline gives CDR1 LGHNA, CDR2 YNFKEQ. V dropped 0 bases and J dropped 10 bases, with 22 bases sitting between them.

This clonotype turned up a few times. The V gene is TRBV19, the J gene TRBJ1-1; maybe TRBD1 (6 bases). Trimming stripped 0 bases from V and 5 bases from J, with 19 bases between. This CDR3 is 17 amino acids long. Per the germline V gene, CDR1 is LNHDA and CDR2 is SQIVND (reference sequence). The CDR3 DNA is TGTGCCAGTAGTATAGATCGACTATCTTCCCAGGGGACTGAAGCTTTCTTT. Amino acids: CASSIDRLSSQGTEAFF.

The CDR3 DNA follows: TGTGCCAGCGGTACTAGTCTGGATGAGCAGTTCTTC. It is translated as CASGTSLDEQFF. The V and J genes are TRBV25-1 and TRBJ2-1; tentatively, D is TRBD2 (5 bases). Germline CDR1 is MGHDK and CDR2 is SYGVNS. The CDR3 sequence is 12 residues long. V lost 8 bases, J lost 8 bases, and 13 bases lay in between.

In its sample, this clonotype was seen many times. The chain employs TRBV6-1 and TRBJ1-2; a weak D match, TRBD1 (5 bases). Germline V gene data show CDR1 as MNHNS and CDR2 as SASEGT. The CDR3 sequence is 15 residues long. V gave up 2 bases and J gave up 2 bases, with 12 bases separating them. CDR3 DNA sequence: TGTGCCAGCAGTGAAAGTTTGACAGCCAACTATGGCTACACCTTC. It specifies CASSESLTANYGYTF.

The rearrangement uses TRBV6-1 and TRBJ2-1; TRBD2 aligns across 9 bases. CDR3 length: 16 amino acids. CDR1 MNHNS and CDR2 SASEGT come from the germline V gene. The V and J ends lost 2 bases and 2 bases, in that order; junction bases with no gene match: 4. The CDR3 coding sequence is TGTGCCAGCAGTGAATCCCTAGCGGGGCCCTACAATGAGCAGTTCTTC. Translation gives CASSESLAGPYNEQFF.

This clonotype was counted only a few times. V usage is TRBV20-1 and J usage is TRBJ1-1; 10 bases align to TRBD1. The germline V gene has CDR1 DFQATT and CDR2 SNEGSKA (reference sequence). This CDR3 has 15 residues. V lost 2 bases and J lost 5; bases outside the gene matches: 8. The CDR3 loop reads CSARIPGQGTTEAFF. CDR3 coding DNA: TGCAGTGCTAGAATCCCGGGACAGGGGACGACTGAAGCTTTCTTT.

The table lists this clonotype with many counts. The chain employs TRBV2 and TRBJ1-2; a possible D gene is TRBD1 (6 bases). V lost 3 bases to trimming and J lost 2 bases, with 7 bases between them. CDR3 length: 13 amino acids. Per germline, CDR1 SNHLY and CDR2 FYNNEI. The CDR3 nucleotides are TGTGCCAGCAGTGAGGACAGAAACTATGGCTACACCTTC. The encoded protein is CASSEDRNYGYTF.

This clonotype was recorded many times. The chain combines TRBV6-1 with TRBJ1-2, with 7 bases identical to TRBD1. This CDR3 is built from 14 residues. The germline V gene encodes CDR1 MNHNS and CDR2 SASEGT. With V trimmed by 4 bases and J by 0 bases, 2 bases remained unmatched. CDR3 DNA: TGTGCCAGCAGTGGCGACAGGGCTAACTATGGCTACACCTTC. Its translation is CASSGDRANYGYTF.

V usage is TRBV5-1 and J usage is TRBJ2-3; 8 nucleotides match TRBD2. The length of the CDR3 is 15 residues. V lost 2 bases and J lost 5; bases outside the gene matches: 7. From germline, CDR1 is SGHRS and CDR2 YFSETQ. CDR3 residues: CASSFSGLARDTQYF. The CDR3 nucleotides read TGCGCCAGCAGCTTTTCCGGACTAGCTAGAGATACGCAGTATTTT.

This clonotype occurred many times. The chain combines TRBV12-3 or TRBV12-4 with TRBJ1-1, with unresolved D. V lost 6 bases and J lost 1, with 9 bases in between. The CDR3 runs to 13 residues. CDR3 amino acids: CASRGLKNTEAFF. CDR3 in DNA: TGTGCCAGCAGGGGCCTAAAGAACACTGAAGCTTTCTTT.

V and J are TRBV20-1 and TRBJ2-7, with unresolved D. The CDR3 covers 11 residues. The V end lost 2 bases, the J end lost 2 bases, and 4 bases lay between the germline ends. Germline V gene sequence: CDR1 DFQATT, CDR2 SNEGSKA (reference sequence). The CDR3 protein is CSARQTYEQYF. The CDR3, as DNA: TGCAGTGCTAGACAAACCTACGAGCAGTACTTC.

This clonotype was detected many times. The rearrangement links TRBV29-1 to TRBJ2-5; 15 bases fit TRBD2. CDR3 length equals 13 residues. Germline CDR1 reads SQVTM; CDR2 reads ANQGSEA. J gave up 4 bases and V 8 bases, and 2 bases lay outside the gene matches. In DNA, the CDR3 is TGCAGCTCGGGACTAGCGGGAGGAGAGACCCAGTACTTC. Its translation: CSSGLAGGETQYF.

This chain connects TRBV6-6 to TRBJ2-7, with 10 bases aligning to TRBD2. The CDR3 has 14 amino acids. Germline CDR1 MNHNY, CDR2 SVGAGI (reference sequence). J lost 7 bases, V lost 2 bases, and 5 bases had no gene match. CDR3 amino acids: CASSYPSGSGEQYF. CDR3 bases: TGTGCCAGCAGTTACCCTAGCGGGAGTGGGGAGCAGTACTTC.

This clonotype has more than one count but fewer than ten. The chain recombines TRBV20-1 with TRBJ2-3; 11 bases match TRBD2. Germline V gives CDR1 DFQATT, CDR2 SNEGSKA (reference sequence). Trimming took 6 bases from V and 4 from J; bases not matched to a gene: 3. This CDR3 has 13 amino acids. CDR3 sequence reads: CSALLAGADTQYF. The CDR3 coding sequence is TGCAGTGCCCTACTAGCGGGAGCAGATACGCAGTATTTT.

This sequence joins TRBV12-3 or TRBV12-4 and TRBJ1-5; D unclear. The ends were cut back, 7 bases at V and 3 bases at J, with 10 bases in the middle. The CDR3 length is 13 residues. The CDR3 region has the DNA TGTGCCAGCACTGGCAGAGACAATCAGCCCCAGCATTTT. This translates into CASTGRDNQPQHF.

The V and J genes are TRBV7-2 and TRBJ2-5, with 9 bases matching TRBD1. Germline V gives CDR1 SGHTA, CDR2 FQGNSA. V shed 3 bases, J shed 5 bases, and the junction held 7 bases outside the gene matches. The CDR3 extends over 15 amino acids. CDR3 DNA: TGTGCCAGCAGCTTTACAGGGGGCGCGGGTGAGACCCAGTACTTC. Its translation: CASSFTGGAGETQYF. Filled out from reference TRBV7-2 and TRBJ2-5, the complete variable domain reads GAGVSQSPSNKVTEKGKDVELRCDPISGHTALYWYRQSLGQGLEFLIYFQGNSAPDKSGLPSDRFSAERTGGSVSTLTIQRTQQEDSAVYLCASSFTGGAGETQYFGPGTRLLVL.

This clonotype was seen ten or more times. The genes are TRBV27 and TRBJ1-1, with D possibly being TRBD1 (5 bases). Germline-derived CDR1 and CDR2 are MNHEY and SMNVEV (reference sequence). V shed 2 bases and J shed 3 bases, with 10 bases lying between them. The CDR3 covers 14 residues. The CDR3 loop reads CASSLRQRHTEAFF. DNA of the CDR3: TGTGCCAGCAGTTTAAGACAGAGACACACTGAAGCTTTCTTT.

The chain uses TRBV20-1 and TRBJ1-2; D gene uncertain. V dropped 6 bases and J dropped 4 bases, with 12 bases sitting between them. In germline, CDR1 is DFQATT, CDR2 SNEGSKA (reference sequence). CDR3 length: 12 residues. The CDR3 coding sequence is TGCAGTGCCCGCCGGCAATTCTATGGCTACACCTTC. Protein: CSARRQFYGYTF.

Only one count was recorded for this clonotype. The V and J genes are TRBV10-1 and TRBJ1-2; D not certain. Per germline, CDR1 WNHNN and CDR2 SYGVQD (reference sequence). CDR3 size: 13 residues. V was trimmed by 2 bases and J by 6 bases, leaving 10 bases between them. CDR3 nucleotides: TGCGCCAGCAGTGAGGCAAGTACGGATGGCTACACCTTC. This encodes CASSEASTDGYTF.

The V gene is TRBV10-3, the J gene TRBJ1-6; 8 bases map to TRBD1. CDR1 is ENHRY and CDR2 is SYGVKD in the germline V gene. The CDR3 covers 16 residues. J lost 6 bases, V lost 0 bases, and 4 bases had no gene match. The DNA for the CDR3 is TGTGCCATCAGTGAGTCGGAGGACAGGGTTAATTCACCCCTCCACTTT. Translation: CAISESEDRVNSPLHF.

This clonotype was observed a handful of times. The chain couples TRBV3-1 to TRBJ2-3; 12 bases fit TRBD2. This CDR3 spans 16 amino acids. The ends lost 5 bases at V and 6 bases at J; junction bases unmatched: 9. In germline, CDR1 is LGHDT, CDR2 YNNKEL (reference sequence). In DNA, the CDR3 is TGTGCCAGCAGCTCATGGACTAGCGGGAATATGGATACGCAGTATTTT. This sequence encodes CASSSWTSGNMDTQYF.

This clonotype was seen a handful of times. The chain carries TRBV6-2 or TRBV6-3 and TRBJ2-1, with D maybe TRBD2 (7 bases). CDR3 length: 17 residues. Per the germline V gene, CDR1 is MNHEY and CDR2 is SVGEGT. V dropped 5 bases and J dropped 8 bases, with 25 bases sitting between them. CDR3 coding DNA: TGTGCCAGCAGTCCCCTAGGGGGAGGGCCAGAAAGACATGAGCAGTTCTTC. This encodes CASSPLGGGPERHEQFF.

This clonotype was detected many times. The rearrangement links TRBV6-1 to TRBJ1-1; D is unresolved. V was cut by 8 bases and J by 4 bases, with 14 bases left in between. The CDR3 loop spans 13 amino acids. Looked up from germline, CDR1 is MNHNS and CDR2 is SASEGT. Here the CDR3 DNA reads TGTGCCAGCCGGCTCGTAATAGGCACTGAAGCTTTCTTT. Protein sequence: CASRLVIGTEAFF.

This clonotype occurred a few times. The chain carries TRBV7-8 and TRBJ1-2, with 7 bases fitting TRBD1. CDR3 length equals 14 residues. Germline lookup yields CDR1 SGHVS and CDR2 FQNEAQ. J gave up 1 base and V 5 bases, and 4 bases lay outside the gene matches. CDR3 bases: TGTGCCAGCAGCCTGACAGGGTATAACTATGGCTACACCTTC. It codes for CASSLTGYNYGYTF.